This T cell receptor (beta chain) was sequenced for a study of response to subunit inactivated influenza vaccine. V was clipped by 1 base and J by 5 bases, with 14 bases between them. The CDR3 is made up of 15 amino acids. Germline values: CDR1 LNHDA, CDR2 SQIVND (reference sequence). MiXCR was run by TCRdb on the RT-PCR reads, yielding one entry per CDR3 protein. The table includes fewer than 700,000 distinct CDR3 sequences, 10% to 15% detected once. With regard to this clonotype: Its matching antigen is unknown.

Regarding the study as a whole: A suggestion made by the authors is that each seasonal influenza vaccination recruits few new T cells.

Sequences were derived from PBMCs from blood, sampled around seven weeks after vaccination. The chain links TRBV19 to TRBJ2-5, with D possibly matching TRBD1 (5 bases). The source of this sequence is a man aged 50 to 59 who received an inactivated influenza vaccine. CDR3 loop: CASSIAAGRMETQYF. Written as DNA, the CDR3 is TGTGCCAGTAGTATAGCGGCAGGGCGGATGGAGACCCAGTACTTC. The entire variable domain, with the rest obtained from reference TRBV19 and TRBJ2-5, is as follows: DGGITQSPKYLFRKEGQNVTLSCEQNLNHDAMYWYRQDPGQGLRLIYYSQIVNDFQKGDIAEGYSVSREKKESFPLTVTSAQKNPTAFYLCASSIAAGRMETQYFGPGTRLLVL.